Sequencing of this T cell receptor (beta chain) was carried out in a study of identical twins (dated by TCRdb to the mid-2010s). In terms of the full investigation: To test whether fetal clonotypes persist, the study used deep sequencing on TCR alpha and beta repertoires from monozygotic twins, unrelated adults of various ages, and cord blood. To rule out contamination, the twin experiments were replicated at different times with different library preparation protocols. Overall study results and their limits: Recombination models systematically underestimated out-of-frame TCR alpha sharing in monozygotic twins but agreed with sharing between unrelated individuals. Zero-insertion analyses could be partly confounded by invariant T cells such as MAIT and iNKT, although diverse VJ usage argued against such confounding for most clonotypes. Compared with coincidental sharing between unrelated individuals, out-of-frame TCR alpha sequences shared between twins showed an excess of sequences with low generation probability. The excess sharing between twins in beta out-of-frame sequences was weaker because fewer shared sequences reduced the signal-to-noise ratio. Abundant cord blood beta clonotypes had fewer insertions, young adult naive repertoires showed a similar but weaker trend, and memory repertoires showed no such trend. Conclusions relied on cross-sectional statistical analysis, since the same donors could not be followed over many years.

Library generation was performed with 5' RACE. Reads for this sample came from an Illumina HiSeq 2000. A universal primer binding site was added through template switching, and the final cDNA carried a unique molecular identifier so that TCR cDNA molecules could be counted accurately. First-strand cDNA for TCR alpha and beta chains was synthesized from specific primers in the conserved constant-segment region. To control for contamination, every cDNA library was double barcoded, receiving both a SMART-Mk sample barcode and Illumina barcodes. TruSeq adapter sequences along with Illumina sample barcodes were introduced in two successive PCR steps. TCR alpha and beta cDNA libraries were sequenced on the Illumina HiSeq platform with custom primers. On the study's bioinformatics: MiGEC was used to process raw reads and extract unique molecular identifiers, and MiXCR was used to find CDR3 positions. For each individual, recombination models were inferred using an EM algorithm with the repgenHMM and IGoR tools. The analysis of shared clonotypes was done with the tcR package in R, with sharing normalized by the product of cloneset sizes. Out-of-frame nonproductive sequences were analyzed to study raw recombination free of thymic and clonal selection effects. The public reads were reprocessed in TCRdb via fastp at Q25 and MiXCR, keeping in-frame beta chains. Here each entry gathers all rows of one CDR3 protein and keeps the most common genes and DNA. The V and J calls follow TCRdb's processing rather than the paper's. This sample holds approximately 220,000 distinct CDR3 sequences; around 10% were observed only once. 4% to 6% of the sample rests with the top ten.

Only healthy Caucasian donors were included. Using Miltenyi CD45RO+ enrichment and human naive T-cell isolation kits, memory (CD45RO+) and naive T cells were isolated from PBMC. This clonotype was seen repeatedly, ten times or more. No antigen is known for it. No qualities accompany the bases; no much larger clone lies one base away. The source is a woman younger than 30 in good health. Input material: memory (CD45RO+) T cells sorted from blood. The sample's cell subset or site label, in plain terms: CD45RO+ enriched T cells.

CDR3 reads: CASSPDGNEQFF. At the DNA level, the sequence is TGTGCCAGCAGCCCGGACGGGAATGAGCAGTTCTTC. Recombination connected TRBV5-4 to TRBJ2-1; no D segment can be confidently identified. For CDR1 and CDR2, the germline V gene (reference sequence) lists SGHNT and YYREEE. The CDR3 runs 12 amino acids, cysteine and phenylalanine included. Only the CDR3 region is kept as DNA, spanning 36 bases read in frame from base 1. Relative to germline, V is 4 bases shorter and J is 7 bases shorter, with 9 bases between their ends.